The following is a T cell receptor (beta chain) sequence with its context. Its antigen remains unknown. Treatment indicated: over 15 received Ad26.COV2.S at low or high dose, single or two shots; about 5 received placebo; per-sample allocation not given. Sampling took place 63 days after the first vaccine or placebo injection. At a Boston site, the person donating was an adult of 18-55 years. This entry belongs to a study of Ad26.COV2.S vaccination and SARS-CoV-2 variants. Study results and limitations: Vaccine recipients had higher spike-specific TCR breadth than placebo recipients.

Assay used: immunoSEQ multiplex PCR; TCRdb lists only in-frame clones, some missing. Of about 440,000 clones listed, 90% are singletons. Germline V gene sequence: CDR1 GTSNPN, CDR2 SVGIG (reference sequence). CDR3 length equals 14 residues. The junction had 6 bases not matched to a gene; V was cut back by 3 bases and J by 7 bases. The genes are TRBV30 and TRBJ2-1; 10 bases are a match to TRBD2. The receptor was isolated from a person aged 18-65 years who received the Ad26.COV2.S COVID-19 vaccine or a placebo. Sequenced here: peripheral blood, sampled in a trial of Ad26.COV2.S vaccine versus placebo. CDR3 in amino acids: CAWSGGLAANEQFF. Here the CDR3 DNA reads TGTGCCTGGAGCGGCGGACTAGCGGCGAATGAGCAGTTCTTC.